A selection of T cell receptor beta chains follows, all from one sample in a study of response to subunit inactivated influenza vaccine. Using its own MiXCR run on the RT-PCR reads, TCRdb lists one record per CDR3 protein. The sample lists 180,000 or so distinct CDR3 sequences; 10% to 15% were seen once. The data were also submitted as part of a second study, on T cells expressing NK-cell markers.

Source: CD8+ T cells sorted from PBMCs, taken roughly 12 days after vaccination. The receptors here all came from a middle-aged man who received an inactivated influenza vaccine. Both conserved end residues are part of each CDR3. Each record gives: clone size, V gene, J gene, D gene, CDR3 DNA, CDR3 protein. D genes are given only for firm matches. Some rows have no size entry. The others give once, few or many, or a class for an expanded clone.

>-|TRBV6-2/TRBV6-3|TRBJ2-1|-
TGTGCCAGCAGTTTCGGTATGGTGAATGAGCAGTTCTTC
CASSFGMVNEQFF
>many|TRBV12-3/TRBV12-4|TRBJ1-5|TRBD1
TGTGCCAGCACTTCCGGGACAGGGAGGATTCAGCCCCAGCATTTT
CASTSGTGRIQPQHF
>few|TRBV12-3/TRBV12-4|TRBJ2-7|-
TGTGCCAGCAGTCCTACAGTCTCCTACGAGCAGTACTTC
CASSPTVSYEQYF
>many|TRBV9|TRBJ1-2|-
TGTGCCAGCAGCGTTGGTGGCTATGGCTACACCTTC
CASSVGGYGYTF
>few|TRBV20-1|TRBJ2-3|TRBD1
TGCAGTGCGAAGTATGAGGGGGCAGGAGATACGCAGTATTTT
CSAKYEGAGDTQYF
>-|TRBV27|TRBJ2-1|TRBD2
TGTGCCAGCAGTCCGAGCGGGAGCGGGTATTATGAGCAGTTCTTC
CASSPSGSGYYEQFF
>few|TRBV9|TRBJ1-2|-
TGTGCCAGCAGCGTAGAACCTGCGGCTCCCGAGGATGGCTACACCTTC
CASSVEPAAPEDGYTF
>many|TRBV6-4|TRBJ2-4|TRBD1
TGTGCCAGCAGTCCTCCAGATACAAGGGGGCGCGATGTGACCAAAAACATTCAGTACTTC
CASSPPDTRGRDVTKNIQYF
>-|TRBV4-3|TRBJ2-2|-
TGCGCCAGCAGCCAAGATTTATACCCAGCCGGGGAGCTGTTTTTT
CASSQDLYPAGELFF
>-|TRBV27|TRBJ2-3|-
TGTGCCAGCAGTTTTGTGGACGGCACAGATACGCAGTATTTT
CASSFVDGTDTQYF
>few|TRBV28|TRBJ2-7|TRBD1
TGTGCCAGCAGCTACTTAGGACAGGGGGCAGCCTACGAGCAGTACTTC
CASSYLGQGAAYEQYF
>-|TRBV27|TRBJ2-2|TRBD2
TGTGCCAGCAGTTTATCACTAGCGGGAGGGCCTAATCTCCCCGGGGAGCTGTTTTTT
CASSLSLAGGPNLPGELFF
>many|TRBV4-2|TRBJ1-5|-
TGTGCCAGCAGTCTTGGGGACGGTAGCAATCAGCCCCAGCATTTT
CASSLGDGSNQPQHF
>-|TRBV7-8|TRBJ2-5|TRBD1
TGTGCCAGCAGCTCCCACCGGGACAGGTTAAAAGAGACCCAGTACTTC
CASSSHRDRLKETQYF
>few|TRBV13|TRBJ2-1|TRBD1
TGTGCCAGCAGCTTAAACAGGGGGCTTGCGTTCTTC
CASSLNRGLAFF
>many|TRBV27|TRBJ2-3|-
TGTGCCAGCAGCCCGATATATACAGATACGCAGTATTTT
CASSPIYTDTQYF
>many|TRBV6-2/TRBV6-3|TRBJ2-3|-
TGTGCCAGCAGTTCCCGGACCTACTACTACACAGATACGCAGTATTTT
CASSSRTYYYTDTQYF
>-|TRBV9|TRBJ2-3|-
TGTGCCAGCAGCGTAGGAGGTGGAGGGAGGTATGCAGATACGCAGTATTTT
CASSVGGGGRYADTQYF
>few|TRBV5-1|TRBJ2-2|-
TGCGCCAGCAGCTTGGTGGCGGCGAACACCGGGGAGCTGTTTTTT
CASSLVAANTGELFF
>few|TRBV6-1|TRBJ2-2|-
TGTGCCAGCAGTCTCGCTGGTCTTGCCGGGGAGCTGTTTTTT
CASSLAGLAGELFF
>many|TRBV27|TRBJ1-5|TRBD1
TGTGCCAGCAGTTCGACAGGGGCGCTCAATCAGCCCCAGCATTTT
CASSSTGALNQPQHF
>-|TRBV5-6|TRBJ2-1|TRBD1
TGTGCCAGCAGCTTGGAGTCAGGGGGCGAAGAAGGTGAGCAGTTCTTC
CASSLESGGEEGEQFF
>few|TRBV5-1|TRBJ2-1|TRBD2
TGCGCCAGCAGCTTGTTGGCGGGAGACGACAATGAGCAGTTCTTC
CASSLLAGDDNEQFF
>-|TRBV12-3/TRBV12-4|TRBJ1-4|-
TGTGCCAGCAGTCCCGGGACTCCAGAACTGTTTTTT
CASSPGTPELFF
>-|TRBV5-6|TRBJ2-2|-
TGTGTCAGCAGCTTGGAACTCCTGCCCGGGGAGCTGTTTTTT
CVSSLELLPGELFF
>few|TRBV7-8|TRBJ2-1|-
TGTGCCAGCAGCTTAGTCAGGGGCAATGAGCAGTTCTTC
CASSLVRGNEQFF